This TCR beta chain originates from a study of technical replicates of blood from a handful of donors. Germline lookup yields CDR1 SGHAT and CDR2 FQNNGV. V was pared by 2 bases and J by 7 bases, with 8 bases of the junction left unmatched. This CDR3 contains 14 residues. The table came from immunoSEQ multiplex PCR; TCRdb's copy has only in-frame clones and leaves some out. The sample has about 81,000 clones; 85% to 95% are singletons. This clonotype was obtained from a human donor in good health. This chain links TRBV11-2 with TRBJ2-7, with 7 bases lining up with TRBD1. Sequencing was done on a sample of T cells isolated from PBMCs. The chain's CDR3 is CASSLTEGAGEQYF. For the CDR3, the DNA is TGTGCCAGCAGCTTAACCGAGGGGGCCGGGGAGCAGTACTTC.